This TCR beta chain was observed in a study of blood T cell repertoires in COVID-19. Study context: The United States, Italy and Spain provided the acute and convalescent COVID-19 samples. Nucleic acid was either cDNA or gDNA, and it came from T cells, B-cell-depleted T cells, or PBMCs.

Trimming removed 3 bases at V and 12 bases at J, with 9 bases between. The CDR3 is 11 residues long. Germline lookup yields CDR1 LNHNV and CDR2 YYDKDF (reference sequence). In the original processing: Reference gene primer amplification gave nucleated cell count estimates. TCRdb keeps only in-frame clones here, not all; method: immunoSEQ multiplex PCR. That table is the source of V, J and clone size, and D and trimming were worked out from the DNA. The table has roughly 230,000 clones, roughly 90% seen once. The chain is built from TRBV15 and TRBJ2-1, with a tentative D call TRBD2 (6 bases). The specimen sequenced was peripheral blood. The source is a human donor in a cohort sampled during active COVID-19. Here the CDR3 reads CATSRGGWQFF. The CDR3 DNA reads TGTGCCACCAGCAGGGGGGGATGGCAGTTCTTC.